The TCR beta chain described here comes from a study of tumor-infiltrating lymphocytes in oesophageal squamous cell carcinoma. This CDR3 contains 16 residues. With 2 bases clipped from V and 0 bases from J, the junction kept 5 bases outside the gene matches. The germline V gene encodes CDR1 SGDLS and CDR2 YYNGEE. TCRdb used MiXCR to reprocess the PCR reads, holding one entry per CDR3 protein. The sample holds about 11,000 distinct CDR3 sequences, around 51% seen once. Material: esophageal tumor tissue. This chain links TRBV9 with TRBJ2-3, with 8 nucleotides matching TRBD2. This receptor was identified in a male donor with esophageal squamous cell carcinoma. The CDR3 sequence is CASSVSLAVSTDTQYF. The DNA of the CDR3 is TGTGCCAGCAGCGTGTCACTAGCGGTAAGCACAGATACGCAGTATTTT.